The clone carrying this T cell receptor beta chain has just a few counts. As yet, its antigen is unknown. Germline CDR1 is DFQATT and CDR2 is SNEGSKA (reference sequence). Trimming took 0 bases from V and 0 from J, leaving 15 bases between them. The length of the CDR3 is 17 residues. The TCR beta libraries were generated through quantitative 5'-RACE incorporating molecular barcodes. TCRdb re-analysed the 5' RACE reads in MiXCR, keeping a single row per CDR3 protein. This sample has 400,000 or so distinct CDR3 sequences, with 25% to 30% found just once. These data are taken from a study of CD8 T cells in ankylosing spondylitis. General study results and limits: Apparently characteristic of ankylosing spondylitis blood was a TCR beta motif (eight highly homologous variants).

The chain joins TRBV20-1 to TRBJ1-5; D may be TRBD1 (5 bases). The receptor was isolated from a male donor with ankylosing spondylitis. The sample was blood, either unsorted or a sorted T cell fraction (not recorded which). Written as DNA, the CDR3 is TGCAGTGCTAGAGACCCTTCAGGGAGTAATAGCAATCAGCCCCAGCATTTT. Protein sequence: CSARDPSGSNSNQPQHF.